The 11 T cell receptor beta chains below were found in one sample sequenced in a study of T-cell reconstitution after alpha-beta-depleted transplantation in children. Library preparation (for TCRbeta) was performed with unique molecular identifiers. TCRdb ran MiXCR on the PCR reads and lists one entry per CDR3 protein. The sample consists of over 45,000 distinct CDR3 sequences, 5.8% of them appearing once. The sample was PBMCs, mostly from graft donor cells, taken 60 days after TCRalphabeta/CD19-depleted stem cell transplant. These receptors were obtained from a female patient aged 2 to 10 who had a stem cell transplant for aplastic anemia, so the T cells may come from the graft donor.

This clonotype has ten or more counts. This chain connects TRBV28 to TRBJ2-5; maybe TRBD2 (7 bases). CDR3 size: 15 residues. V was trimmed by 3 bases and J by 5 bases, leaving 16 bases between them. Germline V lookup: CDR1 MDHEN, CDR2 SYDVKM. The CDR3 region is CASSFPRRGAETQYF. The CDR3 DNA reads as TGTGCCAGCAGTTTCCCCCGACGGGGGGCGGAGACCCAGTACTTC.

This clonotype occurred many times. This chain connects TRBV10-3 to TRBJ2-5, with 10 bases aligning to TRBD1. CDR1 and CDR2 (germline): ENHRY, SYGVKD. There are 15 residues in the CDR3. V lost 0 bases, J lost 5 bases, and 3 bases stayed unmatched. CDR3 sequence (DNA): TGTGCCATCAGTGAGTCGACAGGGGGCGTGGAGACCCAGTACTTC. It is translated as CAISESTGGVETQYF.

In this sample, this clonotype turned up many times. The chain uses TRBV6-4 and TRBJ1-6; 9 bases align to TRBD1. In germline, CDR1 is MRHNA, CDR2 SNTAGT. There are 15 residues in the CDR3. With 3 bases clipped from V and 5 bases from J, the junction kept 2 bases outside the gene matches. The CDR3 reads CASSETGGNNSPLHF. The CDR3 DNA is TGTGCCAGCAGTGAGACAGGGGGAAATAATTCACCCCTCCACTTT.

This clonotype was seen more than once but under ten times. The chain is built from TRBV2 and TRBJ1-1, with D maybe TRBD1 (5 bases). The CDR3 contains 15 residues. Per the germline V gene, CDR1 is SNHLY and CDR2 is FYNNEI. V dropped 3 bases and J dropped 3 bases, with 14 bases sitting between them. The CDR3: CASSESAGWYTEAFF. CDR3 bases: TGTGCCAGCAGTGAGTCCGCAGGGTGGTACACTGAAGCTTTCTTT. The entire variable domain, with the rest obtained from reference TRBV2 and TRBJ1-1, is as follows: EPEVTQTPSHQVTQMGQEVILRCVPISNHLYFYWYRQILGQKVEFLVSFYNNEISEKSEIFDDQFSVERPDGSNFTLKIRSTKLEDSAMYFCASSESAGWYTEAFFGQGTRLTVV.

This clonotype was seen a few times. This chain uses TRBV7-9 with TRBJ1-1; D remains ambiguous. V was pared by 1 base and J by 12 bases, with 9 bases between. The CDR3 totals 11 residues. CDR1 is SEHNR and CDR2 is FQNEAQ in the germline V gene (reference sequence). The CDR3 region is CASSLDSGTFF. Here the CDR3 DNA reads TGTGCCAGCAGCTTAGACAGCGGGACTTTCTTT. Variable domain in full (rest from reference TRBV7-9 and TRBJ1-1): DTGVSQNPRHKITKRGQNVTFRCDPISEHNRLYWYRQTLGQGPEFLTYFQNEAQLEKSRLLSDRFSAERPKGSFSTLEIQRTEQGDSAMYLCASSLDSGTFFGQGTRLTVV.

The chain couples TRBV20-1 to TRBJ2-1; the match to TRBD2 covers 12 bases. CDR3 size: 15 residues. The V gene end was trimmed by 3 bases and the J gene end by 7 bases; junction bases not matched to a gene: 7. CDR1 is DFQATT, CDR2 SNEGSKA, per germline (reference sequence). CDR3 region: CSARGASGGANEQFF. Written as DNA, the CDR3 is TGCAGTGCTAGGGGTGCTAGCGGGGGGGCAAATGAGCAGTTCTTC.

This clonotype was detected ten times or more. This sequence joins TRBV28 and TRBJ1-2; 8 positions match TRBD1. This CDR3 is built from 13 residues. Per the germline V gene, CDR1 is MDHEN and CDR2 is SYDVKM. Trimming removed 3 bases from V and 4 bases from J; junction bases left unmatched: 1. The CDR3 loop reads CASSFTGGYGYTF. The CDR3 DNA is TGTGCCAGCAGTTTTACAGGGGGCTATGGCTACACCTTC.

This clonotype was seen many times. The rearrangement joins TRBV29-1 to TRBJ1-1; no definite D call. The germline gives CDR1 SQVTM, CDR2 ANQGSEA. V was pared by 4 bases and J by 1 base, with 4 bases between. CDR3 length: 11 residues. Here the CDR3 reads CSVARNTEAFF. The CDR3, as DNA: TGCAGCGTTGCAAGGAACACTGAAGCTTTCTTT.

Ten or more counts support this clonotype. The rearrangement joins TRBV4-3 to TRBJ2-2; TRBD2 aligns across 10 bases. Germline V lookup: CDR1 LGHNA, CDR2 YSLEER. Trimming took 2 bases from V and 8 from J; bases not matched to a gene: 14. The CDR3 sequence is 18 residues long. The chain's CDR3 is CASSQTAGLASSSGELFF. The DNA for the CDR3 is TGCGCCAGCAGCCAAACAGCGGGACTAGCGTCCTCATCGGGGGAGCTGTTTTTT.

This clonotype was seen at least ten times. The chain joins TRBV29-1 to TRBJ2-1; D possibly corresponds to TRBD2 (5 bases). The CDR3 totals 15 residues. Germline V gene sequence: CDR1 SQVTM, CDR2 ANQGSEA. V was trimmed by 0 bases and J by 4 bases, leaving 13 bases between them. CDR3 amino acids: CSVEDKAAGYNEQFF. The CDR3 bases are TGCAGCGTTGAAGATAAAGCGGCAGGTTACAATGAGCAGTTCTTC.

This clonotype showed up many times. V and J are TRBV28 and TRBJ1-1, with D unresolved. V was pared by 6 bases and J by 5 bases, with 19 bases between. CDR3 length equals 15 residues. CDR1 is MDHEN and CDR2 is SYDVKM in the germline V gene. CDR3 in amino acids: CASSPEVGIWTEAFF. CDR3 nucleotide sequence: TGTGCCAGCAGCCCAGAGGTGGGCATTTGGACTGAAGCTTTCTTT.